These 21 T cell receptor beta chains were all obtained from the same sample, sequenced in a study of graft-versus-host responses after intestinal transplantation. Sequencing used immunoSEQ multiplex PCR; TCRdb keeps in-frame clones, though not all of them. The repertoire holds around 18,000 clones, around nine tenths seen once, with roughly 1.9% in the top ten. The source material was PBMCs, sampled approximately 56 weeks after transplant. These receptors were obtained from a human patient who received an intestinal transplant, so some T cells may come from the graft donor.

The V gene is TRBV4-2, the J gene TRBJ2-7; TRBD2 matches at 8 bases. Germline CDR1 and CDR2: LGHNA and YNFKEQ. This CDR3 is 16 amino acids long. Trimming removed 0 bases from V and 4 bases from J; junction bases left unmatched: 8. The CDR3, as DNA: TGTGCCAGCAGCCAAGATCGAGCGGGAGAGTCTTACGAGCAGTACTTC. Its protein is CASSQDRAGESYEQYF.

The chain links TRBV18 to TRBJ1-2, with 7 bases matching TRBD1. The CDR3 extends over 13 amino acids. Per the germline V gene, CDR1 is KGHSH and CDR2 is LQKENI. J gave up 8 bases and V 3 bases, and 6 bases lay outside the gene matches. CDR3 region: CASSPDREWGYTF. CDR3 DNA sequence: TGTGCCAGCTCACCTGACAGGGAGTGGGGCTACACCTTC.

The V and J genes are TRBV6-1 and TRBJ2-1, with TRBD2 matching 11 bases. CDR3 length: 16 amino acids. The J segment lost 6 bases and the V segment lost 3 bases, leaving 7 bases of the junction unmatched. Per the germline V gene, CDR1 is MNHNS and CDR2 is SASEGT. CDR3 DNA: TGTGCCAGCAGTGACCCCCCCGGGACTAGCGGCAATGAGCAGTTCTTC. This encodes CASSDPPGTSGNEQFF.

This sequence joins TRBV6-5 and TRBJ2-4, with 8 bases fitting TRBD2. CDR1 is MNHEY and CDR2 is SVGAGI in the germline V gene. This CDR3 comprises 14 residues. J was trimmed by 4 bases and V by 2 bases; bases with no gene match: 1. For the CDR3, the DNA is TGTGCCAGCAGTTACGGACTAGCTAAAAACATTCAGTACTTC. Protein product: CASSYGLAKNIQYF.

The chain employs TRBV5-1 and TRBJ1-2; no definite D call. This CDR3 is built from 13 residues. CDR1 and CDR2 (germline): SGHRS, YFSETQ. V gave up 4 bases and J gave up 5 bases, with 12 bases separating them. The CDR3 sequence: CASSVIPFYGYTF. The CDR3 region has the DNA TGCGCCAGCAGCGTCATCCCTTTTTATGGCTACACCTTC.

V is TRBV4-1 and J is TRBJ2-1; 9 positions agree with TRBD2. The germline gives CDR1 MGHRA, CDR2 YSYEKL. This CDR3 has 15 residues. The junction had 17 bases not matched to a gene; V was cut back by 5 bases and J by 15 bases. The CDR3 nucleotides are TGCGCCAGCAGCGACCCCGGGCGGGAGGGCCCTCTCCGGTTCTTC. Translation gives CASSDPGREGPLRFF.

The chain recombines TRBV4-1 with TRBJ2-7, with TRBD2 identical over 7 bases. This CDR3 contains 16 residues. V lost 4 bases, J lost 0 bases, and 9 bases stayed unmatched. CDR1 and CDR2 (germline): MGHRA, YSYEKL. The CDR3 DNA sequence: TGCGCCAGCAGCCCTGGGACTAAAAGAAGCTCCTACGAGCAGTACTTC. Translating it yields CASSPGTKRSSYEQYF.

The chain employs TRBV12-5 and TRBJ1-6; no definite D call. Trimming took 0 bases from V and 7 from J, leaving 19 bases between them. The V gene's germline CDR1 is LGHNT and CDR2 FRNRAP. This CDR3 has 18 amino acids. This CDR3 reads CASGLVAGRGSGNSPLHF. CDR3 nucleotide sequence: TGTGCTAGTGGTTTGGTTGCCGGGCGGGGAAGTGGGAATTCACCCCTCCACTTT.

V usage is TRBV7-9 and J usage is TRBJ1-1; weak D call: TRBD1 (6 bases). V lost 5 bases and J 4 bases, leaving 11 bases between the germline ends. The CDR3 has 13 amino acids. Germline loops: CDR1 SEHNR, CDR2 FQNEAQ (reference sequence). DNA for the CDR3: TGTGCCAGCAGCCCAACAGGGCCCACTGAAGCTTTCTTT. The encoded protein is CASSPTGPTEAFF.

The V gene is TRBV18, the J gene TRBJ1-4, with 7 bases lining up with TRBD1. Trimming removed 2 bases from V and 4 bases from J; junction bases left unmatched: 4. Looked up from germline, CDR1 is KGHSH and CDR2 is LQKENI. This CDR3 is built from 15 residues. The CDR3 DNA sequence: TGTGCCAGCTCACCATTGAACAGGGGTAATGAAAAACTGTTTTTT. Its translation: CASSPLNRGNEKLFF.

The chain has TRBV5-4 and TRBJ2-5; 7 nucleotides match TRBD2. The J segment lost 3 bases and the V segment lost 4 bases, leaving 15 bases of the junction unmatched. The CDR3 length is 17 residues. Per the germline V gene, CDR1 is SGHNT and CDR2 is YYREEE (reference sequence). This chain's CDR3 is CASSQGVQRGLKETQYF. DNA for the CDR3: TGTGCCAGCAGCCAAGGGGTACAGCGGGGACTGAAAGAGACCCAGTACTTC.

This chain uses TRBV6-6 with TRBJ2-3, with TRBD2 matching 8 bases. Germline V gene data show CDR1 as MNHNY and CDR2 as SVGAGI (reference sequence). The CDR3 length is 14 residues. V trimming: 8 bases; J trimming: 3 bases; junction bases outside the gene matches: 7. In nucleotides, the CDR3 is TGTGCCAGCTGGGGGACTAGTAGGACAGATACGCAGTATTTT. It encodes CASWGTSRTDTQYF.

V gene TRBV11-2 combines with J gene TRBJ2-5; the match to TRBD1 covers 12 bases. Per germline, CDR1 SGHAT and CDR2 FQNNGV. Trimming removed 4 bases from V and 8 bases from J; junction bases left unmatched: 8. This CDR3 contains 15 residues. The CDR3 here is CASSSSPGQGATQYF. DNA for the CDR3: TGTGCCAGCAGCTCTAGTCCGGGACAGGGGGCTACCCAGTACTTC.

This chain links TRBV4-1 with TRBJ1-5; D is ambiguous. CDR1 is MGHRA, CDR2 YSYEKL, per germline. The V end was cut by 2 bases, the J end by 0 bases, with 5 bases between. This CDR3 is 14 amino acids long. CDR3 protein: CASSQRFSNQPQHF. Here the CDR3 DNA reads TGCGCCAGCAGCCAAAGATTTAGCAATCAGCCCCAGCATTTT.

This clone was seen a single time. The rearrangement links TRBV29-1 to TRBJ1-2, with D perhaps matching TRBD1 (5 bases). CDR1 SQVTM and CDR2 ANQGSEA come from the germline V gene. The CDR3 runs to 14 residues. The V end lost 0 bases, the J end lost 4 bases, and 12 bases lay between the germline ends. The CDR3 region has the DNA TGCAGCGTTGAAGAAACAGGAGACCCCTATGGCTACACCTTC. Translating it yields CSVEETGDPYGYTF.

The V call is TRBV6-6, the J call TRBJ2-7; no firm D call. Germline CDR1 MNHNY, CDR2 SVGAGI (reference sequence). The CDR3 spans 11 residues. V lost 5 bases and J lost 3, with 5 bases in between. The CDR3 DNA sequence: TGTGCCAGCAGTACCTACTACGAGCAGTACTTC. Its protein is CASSTYYEQYF.

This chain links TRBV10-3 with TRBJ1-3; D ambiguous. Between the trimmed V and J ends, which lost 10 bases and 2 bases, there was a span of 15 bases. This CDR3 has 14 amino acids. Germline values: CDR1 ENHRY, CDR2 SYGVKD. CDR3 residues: CATLGSFPGNTIYF. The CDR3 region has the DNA TGTGCCACCTTGGGGTCATTTCCTGGAAACACCATATATTTT.

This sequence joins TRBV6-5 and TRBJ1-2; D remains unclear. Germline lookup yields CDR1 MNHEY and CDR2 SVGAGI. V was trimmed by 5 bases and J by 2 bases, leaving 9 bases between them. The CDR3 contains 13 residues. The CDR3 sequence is CASSAHINYGYTF. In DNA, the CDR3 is TGTGCCAGCAGTGCACACATCAACTATGGCTACACCTTC.

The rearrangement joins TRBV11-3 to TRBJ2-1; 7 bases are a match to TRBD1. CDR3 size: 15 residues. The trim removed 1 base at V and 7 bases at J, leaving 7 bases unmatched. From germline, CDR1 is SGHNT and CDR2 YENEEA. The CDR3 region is CASSLGQGVVNEQFF. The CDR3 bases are TGTGCCAGCAGCTTAGGACAGGGCGTAGTTAATGAGCAGTTCTTC. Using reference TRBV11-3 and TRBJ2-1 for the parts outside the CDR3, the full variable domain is EAGVVQSPRYKIIEKKQPVAFWCNPISGHNTLYWYLQNLGQGPELLIRYENEEAVDDSQLPKDRFSAERLKGVDSTLKIQPAELGDSAVYLCASSLGQGVVNEQFFGPGTRLTVL.

As DNA, the CDR3 is TGTGCCAGCAGTGGAACGACTAGCGGGGGGCTTGATACGCAGTATTTT. This gives the protein CASSGTTSGGLDTQYF. This chain joins TRBV6-1 and TRBJ2-3, with TRBD2 matching 13 bases. J lost 6 bases, V lost 4 bases, and 7 bases had no gene match. This CDR3 spans 16 amino acids. CDR1 MNHNS and CDR2 SASEGT come from the germline V gene.

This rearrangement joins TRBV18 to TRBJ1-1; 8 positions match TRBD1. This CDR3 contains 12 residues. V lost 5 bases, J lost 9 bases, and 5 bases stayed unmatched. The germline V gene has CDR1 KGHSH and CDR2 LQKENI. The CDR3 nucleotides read TGTGCCAGCTCAGCAGGGGGCCTGAAAGCTTTCTTT. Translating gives CASSAGGLKAFF.